Listed below are T cell receptor beta chains from one sample, sequenced in a study of control samples from healthy donors and cancer patients. Repertoires were generated with immunoSEQ multiplex PCR, while TCRdb's copy carries only in-frame clones and drops some. The sample lists under 85,000 clones; approximately 80% were seen once. The sample was PBMCs. The receptor source for this set is a woman in her fifties or sixties with lung cancer. The CDR3 runs from the conserved cysteine through the conserved F or W. The D gene is left open where the match is weak. Expanded clones are given a class, and other clones once, few, many or no size at all.

CDR3 length,V gene,D gene,clone size,J gene,CDR3 protein,CDR3 DNA
11,TRBV28,.,.,TRBJ1-1,CASTEGARAFF,TGTGCCAGCACGGAAGGGGCGCGGGCTTTCTTT
16,TRBV27,TRBD2,.,TRBJ2-7,CASSSILSGGRYEQYF,TGTGCCAGCAGTTCTATCCTTAGCGGGGGGCGATACGAGCAGTACTTC
19,TRBV19,TRBD2,few,TRBJ2-2,CASSIRRLAGGPGTGELFF,TGTGCCAGTAGTATTCGGCGGCTAGCGGGGGGGCCGGGGACCGGGGAGCTGTTTTTT
13,TRBV4-2,.,.,TRBJ2-3,CASSQGDTDTQYF,TGTGCCAGCAGCCAAGGAGACACAGATACGCAGTATTTT
14,TRBV28,.,.,TRBJ1-5,CASETGRRNQPQHF,TGTGCCAGCGAGACGGGACGCCGCAATCAGCCCCAGCATTTT
17,TRBV6-2/TRBV6-3,TRBD2,.,TRBJ2-1,CASSPLKLAGAGGEQFF,TGTGCCAGCAGCCCACTAAAACTAGCGGGGGCTGGGGGTGAGCAGTTCTTC
13,TRBV19,.,once,TRBJ1-1,CASSIQVNTEAFF,TGTGCCAGTAGTATACAGGTGAACACTGAAGCTTTCTTT
18,TRBV27,.,few,TRBJ1-4,CASSLDTPPGPPNEKLFF,TGTGCCAGCAGTTTGGACACCCCCCCGGGACCGCCTAATGAAAAACTGTTTTTT
13,TRBV27,.,.,TRBJ2-7,CASSLVWGDEQYF,TGTGCCAGCAGCCTGGTATGGGGCGACGAGCAGTACTTC
15,TRBV5-4,TRBD2,.,TRBJ2-7,CASSLDRGGGYEQYF,TGTGCCAGCAGCTTGGATCGGGGCGGGGGCTACGAGCAGTACTTC
12,TRBV12-3/TRBV12-4,.,.,TRBJ2-1,CASSLNNNEQFF,TGTGCCAGCAGTTTAAACAACAATGAGCAGTTCTTC
14,TRBV24-1,.,.,TRBJ2-1,CATSDRGTATEQFF,TGTGCCACCAGTGACAGAGGGACGGCCACCGAGCAGTTCTTC